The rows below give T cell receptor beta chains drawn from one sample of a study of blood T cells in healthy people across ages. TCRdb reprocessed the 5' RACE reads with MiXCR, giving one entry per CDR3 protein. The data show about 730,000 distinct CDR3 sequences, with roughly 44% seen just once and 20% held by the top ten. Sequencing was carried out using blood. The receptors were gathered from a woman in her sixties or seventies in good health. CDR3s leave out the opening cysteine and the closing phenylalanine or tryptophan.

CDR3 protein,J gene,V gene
ASSQGGNGELF,TRBJ2-2,TRBV3-1
ATSDPVGTQY,-,TRBV24-1
ASSPGTPPLH,TRBJ1-6,TRBV18
ASILPPHTDTQY,TRBJ2-3,TRBV5-1
ANSSLTGNSPLH,TRBJ1-6,TRBV6-6
ASSPPTDTQY,TRBJ2-3,TRBV27
SARTSVDIQY,TRBJ2-4,TRBV20-1
SARSATSGTDTQY,TRBJ2-3,TRBV20-1
ASSQLSGSRYEQY,TRBJ2-7,TRBV4-3
ASRPRGETEAF,TRBJ1-1,TRBV6-1
ASKVSSGATYEQY,TRBJ2-7,TRBV6-2/TRBV6-3
AWTPGTVYGYT,TRBJ1-2,TRBV30
SATSGGAGSQETQY,TRBJ2-5,TRBV20-1
AGSQEPPTGSSTDTQY,TRBJ2-3,TRBV4-3
ASSQDRATTGQY,TRBJ2-7,TRBV4-3
ASRRTSGSGYEQF,TRBJ2-1,TRBV7-3
SAYARDTQY,TRBJ2-3,TRBV20-1
ASRQETYEQY,TRBJ2-7,TRBV7-9
ASSQTARLGGEQY,TRBJ2-7,TRBV3-1
ASSQVAKSEQY,TRBJ2-7,TRBV3-1
ASSQGAGPGNEQF,TRBJ2-1,TRBV4-2
ASSLGWRGSRANEKLF,TRBJ1-4,TRBV7-2
ATSDSGQATETQY,TRBJ2-5,TRBV24-1
ASRDSGTVNEKLF,TRBJ1-4,TRBV2
ASRDGTYNSPLH,TRBJ1-6,TRBV4-2
SVGTLAAGYEQY,TRBJ2-7,TRBV29-1
ASSLGLAGGLVDTQY,TRBJ2-3,TRBV7-2
ASSLAQGRQETQY,TRBJ2-5,TRBV5-1
SATGLGTVGLQPQH,TRBJ1-5,TRBV20-1
ASSSPVEPTSSYNEQF,TRBJ2-1,TRBV5-6
ASSPREITNEQY,TRBJ2-5,TRBV7-2
ASRLGSGQAHYGYT,TRBJ1-2,TRBV6-5
ASSYDRGDTQY,TRBJ2-3,TRBV6-6
ASSVEWAGDTQY,TRBJ2-3,TRBV7-2
ASSESKGGKGTAF,TRBJ1-1,TRBV10-2
ASRLAGGSRTQY,TRBJ2-5,TRBV13
SARDREGGHTDTQY,TRBJ2-3,TRBV20-1
SARASAGQSFYEQY,TRBJ2-7,TRBV20-1
SARLAGRYNEQF,TRBJ2-1,TRBV20-1
AFGRGAESNQPQH,TRBJ1-5,TRBV2
ASSLLDSLHNEQF,TRBJ2-1,TRBV5-1
ASSFQGDDEQF,TRBJ2-1,TRBV5-4
ASSPTGGHEQY,-,TRBV18
ASSLRLAPYTRTDTQY,TRBJ2-3,TRBV4-3
ASSDSSGGSTDTQY,TRBJ2-3,TRBV6-4
ASSVLSGANVLT,TRBJ2-6,TRBV6-4
ASSTRTALSTDTQY,TRBJ2-3,TRBV7-3
ACSNDYTADTQY,TRBJ2-3,TRBV7-2
ASSSRVRADVQY,TRBJ2-3,TRBV12-3/TRBV12-4
ASSLSWALRETQY,TRBJ2-5,TRBV7-2
SAGGLANSYEQY,TRBJ2-7,TRBV20-1